Sequencing of this TCR beta chain was carried out in a study of blood T cell repertoires in COVID-19. Original processing methods: Quantification of nucleated cells was approximated via reference gene primer amplification. Here immunoSEQ multiplex PCR was the method, and the copy in TCRdb shows in-frame clones only, minus some. The V and J calls and clone size are taken from that table; D and trimming were inferred from the DNA. This table holds fewer than 50,000 clones, approximately 85% found once. Trimming stripped 2 bases from V and 2 bases from J, with 9 bases between. CDR3 length: 14 residues. The germline CDR1 and CDR2 sequences are MNHEY and SVGEGT.

The chain links TRBV6-2 or TRBV6-3 to TRBJ2-5, with D perhaps TRBD2 (6 bases). This receptor was identified in a man aged 35-49 years with active or convalescent COVID-19. The sequenced material came from peripheral blood. Here the CDR3 reads CASSYPGTQETQYF. The CDR3 DNA sequence: TGTGCCAGCAGTTACCCGGGGACTCAAGAGACCCAGTACTTC.